Sequencing of this T cell receptor beta chain was carried out in a study of blood T cell repertoires in COVID-19. As for the study in general: From T cells, B-cell-depleted T cells, or PBMCs came the material, which was cDNA or gDNA.

This clone was counted a single time. Allocation to cohorts depended on clinical history reported by the participants. Authors' analysis steps: Cell counts per sample came from amplifying reference gene primers. The method was immunoSEQ multiplex PCR; TCRdb's version includes in-frame clones alone and lacks a portion of them. V, J and clone size derive from that table, while D and trimming were established from the DNA sequence. Here the sample spans fewer than 350,000 clones, about 85% being singletons. Sequencing input: PBMCs or T cells enriched from blood (not recorded which). The clonotype comes from a woman in her twenties or thirties who had been exposed to COVID-19.

The CDR3 protein is CASSYSYRGQATEAFF. CDR3 in DNA: TGTGCCAGCAGCTATTCATACAGGGGGCAGGCCACTGAAGCTTTCTTT. The chain is built from TRBV7-2 and TRBJ1-1; 9 nucleotides align to TRBD1. Germline-derived CDR1 and CDR2 are SGHTA and FQGNSA. There are 16 residues in the CDR3. Trimming at V came to 4 bases and at J to 4 bases, leaving 10 bases not matched to a gene.